This is a list of T cell receptor beta chains from one sample in a study of identical twins. TCRdb reanalysed the 5' RACE reads using MiXCR and keeps one entry per CDR3 protein. The sample comprises around 490,000 distinct CDR3 sequences, roughly an eighth of which are singletons, and around 0.98% rests with the top ten. In addition, the sample was reused for a study of yellow fever vaccine responses in identical twins.

The specimen sequenced was CD4+ T cells sorted from blood. Every receptor here comes from a woman aged 18-30 years in good health. Both conserved end residues are part of each CDR3. D genes are given only for firm matches. The size field is filled for only some rows; it gives once, few, many or a size class.

TRBJ1-4	TRBV2	-	TRBD1	CASTAGTGREKLFF	TGTGCCAGCACCGCCGGGACAGGGAGGGAAAAACTGTTTTTT
TRBJ2-1	TRBV7-7	few	TRBD2	CASSFSTSGSFEQFF	TGTGCTAGCAGCTTTTCGACTAGCGGGAGTTTTGAGCAGTTCTTC
TRBJ2-3	TRBV7-9	few	TRBD2	CASRRTKRGGGTDTQYF	TGTGCCAGCAGACGAACGAAGCGGGGGGGCGGAACAGATACGCAGTATTTT
TRBJ1-1	TRBV5-1	-	TRBD1	CASSFTGETEAFF	TGCGCCAGCAGCTTTACAGGGGAAACTGAAGCTTTCTTT
TRBJ2-1	TRBV20-1	-	TRBD1	CSARDWRTGVYEQFF	TGCAGTGCTAGAGATTGGAGGACAGGGGTTTATGAGCAGTTCTTC
TRBJ1-1	TRBV14	-	TRBD1	CASSQRTGRVTEAFF	TGTGCCAGCAGCCAAAGGACAGGGAGGGTCACTGAAGCTTTCTTT
TRBJ2-7	TRBV15	-	TRBD1	CATSDRGQGSYEQYF	TGTGCCACCAGCGATCGGGGACAGGGATCCTACGAGCAGTACTTC
TRBJ1-4	TRBV7-2	few	-	CASSFGSTNEKLFF	TGTGCCAGCAGCTTTGGATCAACTAATGAAAAACTGTTTTTT
TRBJ2-2	TRBV7-9	-	-	CASSLATGRSPGELFF	TGTGCCAGCAGCTTAGCGACAGGGAGGAGCCCCGGGGAGCTGTTTTTT
TRBJ2-7	TRBV6-5	-	TRBD2	CASSYGPSGTLYEQYF	TGTGCCAGCAGTTACGGTCCTAGCGGGACCCTTTACGAGCAGTACTTC
TRBJ2-4	TRBV5-1	few	-	CASSLVVGYQNIQYF	TGCGCCAGCAGCTTGGTCGTAGGCTACCAAAACATTCAGTACTTC
TRBJ2-7	TRBV3-1	few	TRBD1	CASSPSGQGVYEQYF	TGTGCCAGCAGCCCCTCGGGACAGGGGGTGTACGAGCAGTACTTC
TRBJ2-7	TRBV28	few	-	CASSYPGQSYEQYF	TGTGCCAGCAGTTATCCGGGACAATCCTACGAGCAGTACTTC
TRBJ2-7	TRBV28	few	-	CASSPGRVQYEQYF	TGTGCCAGCAGCCCCGGACGGGTTCAGTACGAGCAGTACTTC
TRBJ2-1	TRBV3-1	-	-	CASSPPWGVTYNEQFF	TGTGCCAGCAGCCCCCCGTGGGGGGTCACCTACAATGAGCAGTTCTTC
TRBJ1-1	TRBV9	-	-	CASSVGPENTEAFF	TGTGCCAGCAGCGTAGGACCCGAGAACACTGAAGCTTTCTTT
TRBJ2-4	TRBV28	-	-	CASTEGRKAKNIQYF	TGTGCCAGCACGGAAGGGCGGAAGGCCAAAAACATTCAGTACTTC
TRBJ2-7	TRBV28	-	-	CASSFRGVAASYEQYF	TGTGCCAGCAGTTTCCGCGGGGTAGCGGCCTCCTACGAGCAGTACTTC
TRBJ2-1	TRBV4-3	few	TRBD2	CASSQGWAREGSYNEQFF	TGCGCCAGCAGCCAAGGCTGGGCGCGGGAGGGGTCCTACAATGAGCAGTTCTTC
TRBJ2-1	TRBV11-3	-	-	CASSLDGGSHGDEQFF	TGTGCCAGCAGCTTAGATGGCGGTTCTCATGGGGATGAGCAGTTCTTC
TRBJ1-2	TRBV3-1	-	TRBD1	CASSQLADREVKGYTF	TGTGCCAGCAGCCAGCTAGCCGACAGGGAGGTGAAAGGCTACACCTTC
TRBJ2-2	TRBV7-9	-	-	CASSSYRETGELFF	TGTGCCAGCAGCTCTTATCGGGAAACCGGGGAGCTGTTTTTT
TRBJ2-7	TRBV7-2	-	-	CASSLVTGQSSYEQYF	TGTGCCAGCAGCTTAGTAACGGGACAAAGCTCCTACGAGCAGTACTTC
TRBJ2-1	TRBV6-1	few	TRBD2	CASTRGSGSSREQFF	TGTGCCAGCACCCGGGGTAGCGGGAGTAGTAGGGAGCAGTTCTTC
TRBJ1-2	TRBV7-2	-	-	CASSLGAQWGYTF	TGTGCCAGCAGCTTAGGGGCGCAATGGGGCTACACCTTC
TRBJ2-1	TRBV20-1	many	TRBD2	CSARDRVSGRRYNEQFF	TGCAGTGCTAGAGATCGAGTAAGCGGGAGACGCTACAATGAGCAGTTCTTC
TRBJ1-2	TRBV10-3	-	-	CAISNSRENYGYTF	TGTGCCATCAGTAATTCCAGGGAGAACTATGGCTACACCTTC
TRBJ1-6	TRBV3-1	few	-	CASSQVEYNSPLHF	TGTGCCAGCAGCCAGGTTGAGTACAATTCACCCCTCCACTTT
TRBJ2-7	TRBV21-1	-	-	CASTKLRREKHEQYF	TGTGCCAGCACCAAGCTGCGGAGGGAGAAACACGAGCAGTACTTC
TRBJ2-7	TRBV28	-	TRBD1	CASSLDRGNRAYEQYF	TGTGCCAGCAGTTTAGACAGGGGCAATCGGGCCTACGAGCAGTACTTC
TRBJ1-4	TRBV9	few	TRBD1	CASSGGTEYEKLFF	TGTGCCAGCAGCGGGGGGACAGAATATGAAAAACTGTTTTTT
TRBJ2-3	TRBV7-9	-	-	CASSLSTGALSADTQYF	TGTGCCAGCAGCTTAAGCACGGGCGCGCTCTCCGCAGATACGCAGTATTTT
TRBJ2-7	TRBV20-1	many	-	CSASRSIATYEQYF	TGCAGTGCTAGTAGGTCAATTGCCACCTACGAGCAGTACTTC
TRBJ1-5	TRBV18	-	TRBD1	CASSRDRGQQPQHF	TGTGCCAGCTCACGGGACAGGGGACAACAGCCCCAGCATTTT
TRBJ2-3	TRBV29-1	-	TRBD2	CSVEEMREGTDTQYF	TGCAGCGTTGAAGAGATGAGGGAGGGGACGGATACGCAGTATTTT
TRBJ2-1	TRBV28	few	-	CASSSPPANEQFF	TGTGCCAGCAGTTCCCCACCAGCTAATGAGCAGTTCTTC
TRBJ1-3	TRBV6-1	many	-	CASTNPGGGNTIYF	TGTGCCAGCACTAACCCCGGTGGGGGAAACACCATATATTTT
TRBJ2-3	TRBV20-1	few	-	CSARNPGADTDTQYF	TGCAGTGCTAGGAACCCGGGAGCGGACACAGATACGCAGTATTTT
TRBJ1-2	TRBV14	-	-	CASSQGPYGYTF	TGTGCCAGCAGCCAAGGTCCATATGGCTACACCTTC
TRBJ2-3	TRBV2	-	-	CASINTGAPTDTQYF	TGTGCCAGCATAAACACAGGCGCTCCCACAGATACGCAGTATTTT